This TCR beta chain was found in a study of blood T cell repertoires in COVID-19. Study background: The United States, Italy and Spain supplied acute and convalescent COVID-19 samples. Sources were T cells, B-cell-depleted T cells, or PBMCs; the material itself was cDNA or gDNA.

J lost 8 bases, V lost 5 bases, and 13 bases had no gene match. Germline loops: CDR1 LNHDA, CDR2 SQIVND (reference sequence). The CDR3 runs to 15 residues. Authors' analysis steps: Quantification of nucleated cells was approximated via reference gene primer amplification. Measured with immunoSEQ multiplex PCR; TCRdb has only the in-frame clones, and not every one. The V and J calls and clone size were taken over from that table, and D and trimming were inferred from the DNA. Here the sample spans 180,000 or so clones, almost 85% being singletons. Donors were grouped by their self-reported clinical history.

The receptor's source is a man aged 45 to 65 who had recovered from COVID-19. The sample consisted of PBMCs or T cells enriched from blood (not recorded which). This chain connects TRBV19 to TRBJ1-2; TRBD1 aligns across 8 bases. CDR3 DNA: TGTGCCAGTAGTGCAGGGGCAGGGGGCCGTCTAGGCTACACCTTC. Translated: CASSAGAGGRLGYTF.